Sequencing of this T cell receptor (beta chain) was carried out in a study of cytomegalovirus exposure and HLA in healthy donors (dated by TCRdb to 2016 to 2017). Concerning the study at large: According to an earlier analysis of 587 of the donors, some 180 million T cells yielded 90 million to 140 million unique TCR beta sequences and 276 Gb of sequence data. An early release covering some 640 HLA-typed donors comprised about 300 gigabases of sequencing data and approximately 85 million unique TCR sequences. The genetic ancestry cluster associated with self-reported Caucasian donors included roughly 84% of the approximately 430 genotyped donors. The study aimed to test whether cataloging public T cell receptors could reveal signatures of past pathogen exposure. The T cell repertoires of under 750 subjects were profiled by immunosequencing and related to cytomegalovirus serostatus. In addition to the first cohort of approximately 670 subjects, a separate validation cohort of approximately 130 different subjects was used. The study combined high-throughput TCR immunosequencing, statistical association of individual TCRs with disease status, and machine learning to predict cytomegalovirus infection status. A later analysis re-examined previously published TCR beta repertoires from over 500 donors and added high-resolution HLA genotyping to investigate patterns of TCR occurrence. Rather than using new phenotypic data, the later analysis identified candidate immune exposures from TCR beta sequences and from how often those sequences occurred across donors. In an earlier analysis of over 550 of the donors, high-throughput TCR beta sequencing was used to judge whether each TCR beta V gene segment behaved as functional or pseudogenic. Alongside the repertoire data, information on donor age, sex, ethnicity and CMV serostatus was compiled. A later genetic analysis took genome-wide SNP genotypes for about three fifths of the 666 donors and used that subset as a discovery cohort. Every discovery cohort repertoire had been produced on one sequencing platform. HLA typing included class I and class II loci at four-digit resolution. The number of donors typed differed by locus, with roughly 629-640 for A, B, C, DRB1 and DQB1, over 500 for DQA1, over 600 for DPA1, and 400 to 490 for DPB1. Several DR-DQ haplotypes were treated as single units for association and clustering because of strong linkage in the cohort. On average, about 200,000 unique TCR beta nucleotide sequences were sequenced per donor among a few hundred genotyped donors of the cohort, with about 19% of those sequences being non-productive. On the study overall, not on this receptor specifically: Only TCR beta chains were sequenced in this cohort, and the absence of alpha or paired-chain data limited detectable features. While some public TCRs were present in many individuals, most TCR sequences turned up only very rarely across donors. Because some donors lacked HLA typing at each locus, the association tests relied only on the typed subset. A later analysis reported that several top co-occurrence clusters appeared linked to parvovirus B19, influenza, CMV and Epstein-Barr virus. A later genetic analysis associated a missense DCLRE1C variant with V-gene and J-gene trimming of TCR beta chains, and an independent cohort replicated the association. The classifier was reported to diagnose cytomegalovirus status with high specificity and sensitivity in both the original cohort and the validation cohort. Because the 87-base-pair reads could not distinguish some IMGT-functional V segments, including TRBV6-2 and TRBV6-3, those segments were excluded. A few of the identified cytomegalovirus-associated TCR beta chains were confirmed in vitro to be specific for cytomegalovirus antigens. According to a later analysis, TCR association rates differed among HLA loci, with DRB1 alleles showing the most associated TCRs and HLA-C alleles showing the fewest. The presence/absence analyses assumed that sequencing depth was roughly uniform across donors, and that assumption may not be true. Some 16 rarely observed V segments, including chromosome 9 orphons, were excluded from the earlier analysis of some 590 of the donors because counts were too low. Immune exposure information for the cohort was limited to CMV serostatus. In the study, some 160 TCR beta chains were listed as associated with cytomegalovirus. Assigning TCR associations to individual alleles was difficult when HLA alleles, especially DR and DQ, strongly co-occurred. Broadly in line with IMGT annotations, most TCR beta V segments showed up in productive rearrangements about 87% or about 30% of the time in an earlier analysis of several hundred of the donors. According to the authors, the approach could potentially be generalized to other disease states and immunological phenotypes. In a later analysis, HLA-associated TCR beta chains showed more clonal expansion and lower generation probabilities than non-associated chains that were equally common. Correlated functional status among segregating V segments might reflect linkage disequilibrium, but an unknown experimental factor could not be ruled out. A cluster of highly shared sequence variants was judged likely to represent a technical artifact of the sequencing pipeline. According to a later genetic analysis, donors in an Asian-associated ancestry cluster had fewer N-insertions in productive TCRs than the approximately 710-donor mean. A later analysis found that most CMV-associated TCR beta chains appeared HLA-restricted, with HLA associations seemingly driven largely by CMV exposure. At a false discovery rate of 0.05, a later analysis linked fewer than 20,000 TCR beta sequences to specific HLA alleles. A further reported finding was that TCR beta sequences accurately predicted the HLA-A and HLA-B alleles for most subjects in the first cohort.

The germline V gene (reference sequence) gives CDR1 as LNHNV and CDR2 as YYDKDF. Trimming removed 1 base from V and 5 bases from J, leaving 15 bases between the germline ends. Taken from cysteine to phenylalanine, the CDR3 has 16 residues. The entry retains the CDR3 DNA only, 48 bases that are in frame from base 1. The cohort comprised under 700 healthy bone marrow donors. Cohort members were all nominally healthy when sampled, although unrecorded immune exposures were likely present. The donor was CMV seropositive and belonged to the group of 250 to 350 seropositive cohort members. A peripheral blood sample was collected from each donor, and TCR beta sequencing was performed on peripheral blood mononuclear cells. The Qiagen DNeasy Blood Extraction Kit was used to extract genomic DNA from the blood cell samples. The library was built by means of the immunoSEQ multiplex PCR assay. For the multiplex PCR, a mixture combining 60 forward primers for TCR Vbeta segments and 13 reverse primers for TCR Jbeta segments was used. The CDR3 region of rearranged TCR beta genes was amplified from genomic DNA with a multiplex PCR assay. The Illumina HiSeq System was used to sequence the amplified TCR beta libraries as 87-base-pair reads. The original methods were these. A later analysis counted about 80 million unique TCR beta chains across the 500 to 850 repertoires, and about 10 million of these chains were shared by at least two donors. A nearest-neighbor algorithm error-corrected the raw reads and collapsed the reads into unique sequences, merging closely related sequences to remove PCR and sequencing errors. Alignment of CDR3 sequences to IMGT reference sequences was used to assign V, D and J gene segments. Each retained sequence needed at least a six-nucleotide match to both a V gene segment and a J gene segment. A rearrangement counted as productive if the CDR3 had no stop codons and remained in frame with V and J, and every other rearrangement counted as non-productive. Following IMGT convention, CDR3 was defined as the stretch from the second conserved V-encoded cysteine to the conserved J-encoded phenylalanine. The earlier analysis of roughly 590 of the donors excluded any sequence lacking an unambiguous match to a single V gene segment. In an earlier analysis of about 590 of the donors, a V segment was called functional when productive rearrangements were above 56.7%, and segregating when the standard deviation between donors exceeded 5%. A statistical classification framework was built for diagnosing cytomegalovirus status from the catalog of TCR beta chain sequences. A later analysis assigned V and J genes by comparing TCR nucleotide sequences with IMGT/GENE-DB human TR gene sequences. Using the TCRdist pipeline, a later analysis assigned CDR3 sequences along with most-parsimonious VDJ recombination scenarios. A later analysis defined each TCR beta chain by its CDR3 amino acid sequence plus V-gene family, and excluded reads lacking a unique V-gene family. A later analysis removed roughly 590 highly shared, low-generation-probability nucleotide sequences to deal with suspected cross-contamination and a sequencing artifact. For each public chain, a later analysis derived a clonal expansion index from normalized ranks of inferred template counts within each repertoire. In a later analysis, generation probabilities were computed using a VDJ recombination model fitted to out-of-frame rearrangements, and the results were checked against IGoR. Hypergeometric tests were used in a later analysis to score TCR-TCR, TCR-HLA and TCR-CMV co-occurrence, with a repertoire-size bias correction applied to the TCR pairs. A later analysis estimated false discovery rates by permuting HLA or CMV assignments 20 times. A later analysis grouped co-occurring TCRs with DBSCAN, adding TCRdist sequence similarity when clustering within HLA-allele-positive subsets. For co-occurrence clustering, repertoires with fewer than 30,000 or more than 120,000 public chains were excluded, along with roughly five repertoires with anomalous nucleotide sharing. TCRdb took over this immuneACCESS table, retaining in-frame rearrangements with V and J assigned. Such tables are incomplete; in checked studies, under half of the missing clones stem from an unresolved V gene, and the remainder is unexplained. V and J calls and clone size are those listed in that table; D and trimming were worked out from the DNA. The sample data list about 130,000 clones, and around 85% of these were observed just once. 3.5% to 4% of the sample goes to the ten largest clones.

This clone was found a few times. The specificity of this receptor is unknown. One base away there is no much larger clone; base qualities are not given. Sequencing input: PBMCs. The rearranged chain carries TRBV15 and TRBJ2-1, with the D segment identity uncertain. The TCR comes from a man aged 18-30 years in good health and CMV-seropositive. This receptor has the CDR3 CATSRADTGQNNEQFF. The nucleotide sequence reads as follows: TGTGCCACCAGCAGAGCCGACACTGGCCAAAACAATGAGCAGTTCTTC.